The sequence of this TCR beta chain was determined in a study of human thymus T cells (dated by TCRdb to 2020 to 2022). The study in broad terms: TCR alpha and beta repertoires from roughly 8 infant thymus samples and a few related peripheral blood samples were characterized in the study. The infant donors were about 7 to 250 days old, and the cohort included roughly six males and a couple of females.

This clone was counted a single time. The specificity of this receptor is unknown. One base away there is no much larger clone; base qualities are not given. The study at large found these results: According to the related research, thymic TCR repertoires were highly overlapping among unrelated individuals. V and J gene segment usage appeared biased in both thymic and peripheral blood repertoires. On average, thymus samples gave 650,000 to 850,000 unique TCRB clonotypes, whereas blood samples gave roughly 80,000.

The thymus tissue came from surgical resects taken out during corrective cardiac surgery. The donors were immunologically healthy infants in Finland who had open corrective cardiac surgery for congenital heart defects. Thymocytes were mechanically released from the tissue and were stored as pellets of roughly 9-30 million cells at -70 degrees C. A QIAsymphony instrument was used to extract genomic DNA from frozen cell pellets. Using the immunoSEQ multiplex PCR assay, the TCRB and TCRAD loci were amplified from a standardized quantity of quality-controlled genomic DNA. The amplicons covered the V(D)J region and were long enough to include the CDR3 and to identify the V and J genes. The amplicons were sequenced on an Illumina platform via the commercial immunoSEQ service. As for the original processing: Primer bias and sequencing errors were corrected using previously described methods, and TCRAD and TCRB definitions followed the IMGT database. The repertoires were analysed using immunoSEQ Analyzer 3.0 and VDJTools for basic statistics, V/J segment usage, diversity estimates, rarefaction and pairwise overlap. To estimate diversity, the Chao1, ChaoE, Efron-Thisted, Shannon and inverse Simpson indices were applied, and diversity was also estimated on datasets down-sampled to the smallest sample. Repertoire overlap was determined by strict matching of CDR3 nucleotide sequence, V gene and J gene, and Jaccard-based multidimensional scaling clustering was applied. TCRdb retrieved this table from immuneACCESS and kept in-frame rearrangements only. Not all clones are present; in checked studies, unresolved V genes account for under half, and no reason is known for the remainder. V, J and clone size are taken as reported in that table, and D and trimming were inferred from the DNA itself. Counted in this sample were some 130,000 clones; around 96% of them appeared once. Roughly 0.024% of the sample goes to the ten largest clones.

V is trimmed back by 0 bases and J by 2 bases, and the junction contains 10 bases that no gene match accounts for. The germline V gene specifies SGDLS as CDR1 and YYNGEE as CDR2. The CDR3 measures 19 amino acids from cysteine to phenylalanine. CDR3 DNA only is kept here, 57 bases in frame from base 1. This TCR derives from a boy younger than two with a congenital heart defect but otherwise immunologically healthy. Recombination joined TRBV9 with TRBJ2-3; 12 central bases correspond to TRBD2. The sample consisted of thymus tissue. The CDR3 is CASSVAELAGGHPTDTQYF. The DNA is TGTGCCAGCAGCGTAGCTGAACTAGCGGGGGGCCACCCCACAGATACGCAGTATTTT.